Presented here are 2 T cell receptor beta chains from one specimen sequenced in a study of blood T cells in healthy people across ages. Combining a sample-barcoded 5' primer with a J-beta primer mix, a second PCR ran for about 6 to 12 cycles. TCRdb used MiXCR to reprocess the 5' RACE reads, holding one entry per CDR3 protein. The sample holds over a million distinct CDR3 sequences, roughly 40% seen once. The sequencing sample was made of blood. The receptors were gathered from a woman younger than 30 in good health.

The rearrangement uses TRBV7-9 and TRBJ2-7; D gene unclear. From germline, CDR1 is SEHNR and CDR2 FQNEAQ (reference sequence). This CDR3 is 14 amino acids long. Trimming removed 5 bases at V and 5 bases at J, with 16 bases between. The CDR3 protein is CASSILAPDHEQYF. The CDR3 nucleotides are TGTGCCAGCAGCATTCTGGCCCCAGACCACGAGCAGTACTTC.

The chain carries TRBV30 and TRBJ2-3; possible D gene TRBD1, 5 bases. The germline CDR1 and CDR2 sequences are GTSNPN and SVGIG (reference sequence). The CDR3 spans 14 residues. Trimming took 2 bases from V and 1 from J, leaving 10 bases between them. DNA for the CDR3: TGTGCCTGGAGTCCAGGGCGCGGCACAGATACGCAGTATTTT. Its translation is CAWSPGRGTDTQYF. The full variable domain, its missing parts supplied by reference TRBV30 and TRBJ2-3, is SQTIHQWPATLVQPVGSPLSLECTVEGTSNPNLYWYRQAAGRGLQLLFYSVGIGQISSEVPQNLSASRPQDRQFILSSKKLLLSDSGFYLCAWSPGRGTDTQYFGPGTRLTVL.